This paragraph reports one T cell receptor (beta chain). No cognate antigen has been identified for it. Qualities for individual bases were not recorded, and no much larger clone is one base off. Sorted unstimulated T cells and proliferating T cells recovered from mixed lymphocyte reactions were subjected to TCRbeta CDR3 sequencing. Fresh whole blood from 9 to 11 HLA-typed healthy donors was used as the source from which PBMCs were isolated. The sample belongs to a study of siplizumab effects on memory and regulatory T cells (dated by TCRdb to between 2017 and 2020). Study-level background: The study examined how the anti-CD2 antibody siplizumab affects alloreactive T-cell subsets in allogeneic mixed lymphocyte reactions built from human PBMCs. Summary of the overall study and its limitations: The cumulative frequency of alloreactive sequences that could be traced back to unstimulated CD4+ memory T cells was significantly reduced by siplizumab. No functional confirmation was obtained for the suppressive function of proliferating Tregs from siplizumab cultures. About 80-96% of proliferating CD4+ or CD8+ clones could not be given a naive or memory phenotype. Of the alloreactive CD4+ clones that could be mapped, the Treg-derived share averaged around 70% with siplizumab compared with 25% to 30% in control reactions. Unstimulated naive T cells appeared to be more diverse than memory T cells, and naive cells seemed to make a substantial contribution to the alloresponse. Because sequences below about 10^-5 frequency were poorly captured, only a minor fraction of alloreactive clones could be mapped to unstimulated subsets.

V ends up 6 bases short and J 2 bases short, with an unmatched junction base count of 4. From the germline V gene, CDR1 is KGHSH and CDR2 is LQKENI. Its CDR3 holds 15 amino acids, cysteine through phenylalanine. The only DNA kept is the CDR3, 45 bases in frame from the first base. The library was built by means of the immunoSEQ multiplex PCR assay. The deep sequencing platform assayed some 98,000 TCR templates per sample. Genomic DNA extracted from sorted T cells was used for TCRbeta CDR3 sequencing. In the authors' own workflow: The R programming language was used for clonal analysis of the TCRbeta CDR3 data. Alloreactive CD4+ and CD8+ clones were identified by comparing unstimulated samples to CFSE-low samples taken after the reaction. Alloreactive CD4+ clones were assigned to regulatory or non-regulatory origin by matching sequences to sorted unstimulated Treg and non-Treg repertoires. Not all clones reach the TCRdb copy of this immuneACCESS table, which keeps in-frame sequences only. Checked studies attribute under half of the gap to unresolved V genes and leave the rest unexplained. The DNA gave D and trimming, while V, J and clone size come from that table. A total of around 72,000 clones appear in this sample, about 89% of them only once. Around 29% of the sample comes from the top ten.

Source material: CD8+ T cells sorted from blood. Recombination connected TRBV18 to TRBJ2-2, with TRBD2 matching 9 junction bases. The clonotype was recovered from a human donor in good health. The CDR3 region reads CASSLSGGNTGELFF. The nucleotides read TGTGCCAGCTCTCTTAGCGGGGGCAACACCGGGGAGCTGTTTTTT.